The 19 T cell receptor beta chains in this list originate from one sample, sequenced in a study of shared clonotypes between healthy human individuals. Assay: immunoSEQ multiplex PCR; the TCRdb copy retains only in-frame clones and omits some. Of roughly 1,600,000 clones in the sample, roughly 98.5% were seen once. Sequencing was done on a sample of naive CD4+ T cells sorted from blood. This sample's subset: CD45RA+ positively selected. These receptors were obtained from a man aged 30 to 39 in good health.

The gene calls are TRBV2 and TRBJ1-1, with 7 bases fitting TRBD1. The trim removed 6 bases at V and 2 bases at J, leaving 9 bases unmatched. Germline V gene sequence: CDR1 SNHLY, CDR2 FYNNEI. The CDR3 contains 15 residues. CDR3 residues: CASRNSGTVNTEAFF. CDR3 coding DNA: TGTGCCAGCAGGAACTCCGGGACAGTTAACACTGAAGCTTTCTTT. The full variable domain, with the rest looked up from reference TRBV2 and TRBJ1-1, is EPEVTQTPSHQVTQMGQEVILRCVPISNHLYFYWYRQILGQKVEFLVSFYNNEISEKSEIFDDQFSVERPDGSNFTLKIRSTKLEDSAMYFCASRNSGTVNTEAFFGQGTRLTVV.

This rearrangement joins TRBV5-1 to TRBJ2-7; no clear D. The V end was cut by 3 bases, the J end by 4 bases, with 11 bases between. CDR1 is SGHRS and CDR2 is YFSETQ in the germline V gene. The CDR3 is 13 residues long. This CDR3 reads CASSSPPGYEQYF. The CDR3, as DNA: TGCGCCAGCAGCTCTCCCCCGGGTTACGAGCAGTACTTC.

This sequence joins TRBV6-6 and TRBJ2-2, with D possibly being TRBD2 (6 bases). Trimming removed 2 bases from V and 2 bases from J, with 12 bases in between. From germline, CDR1 is MNHNY and CDR2 SVGAGI (reference sequence). The CDR3 loop spans 16 amino acids. The CDR3 sequence is CASSYRGAENTGELFF. The DNA of the CDR3 is TGTGCCAGCAGTTACCGCGGGGCAGAAAACACCGGGGAGCTGTTTTTT.

This chain connects TRBV14 to TRBJ2-7; TRBD1 agrees at 9 bases. Unmatched junction bases numbered 16, after V lost 3 bases and J lost 4 bases. CDR3 length: 18 residues. Per the germline V gene, CDR1 is SGHDN and CDR2 is FVKESK. CDR3 region: CASSHFRGGQGKFYEQYF. The CDR3 DNA is TGTGCCAGCAGCCATTTTCGGGGAGGACAGGGGAAATTTTACGAGCAGTACTTC.

This clone came up once. V usage is TRBV11-3 and J usage is TRBJ2-7, with a weak D call TRBD1 (6 bases). Trimming left V 5 bases short and J 2 bases short, with 16 bases between. Germline V gives CDR1 SGHNT, CDR2 YENEEA. This CDR3 comprises 15 residues. CDR3 residues: CASSLTTGPPYEQYF. CDR3 DNA: TGTGCCAGCAGCCTAACGACAGGCCCACCCTACGAGCAGTACTTC.

The genes are TRBV2 and TRBJ1-5, with 7 bases that match TRBD1. CDR3 length equals 13 residues. The germline CDR1 and CDR2 sequences are SNHLY and FYNNEI. Trimming cost V 8 bases and J 4 bases; bases outside gene matches: 5. For the CDR3, the DNA is TGTGCCAGCGAGAGGGGGCAAAATCAGCCCCAGCATTTT. It codes for CASERGQNQPQHF.

The genes are TRBV4-3 and TRBJ1-4; the D is unclear. CDR3 length: 16 residues. Per germline, CDR1 LGHNA and CDR2 YSLEER. The germline V and J ends were trimmed by 1 base and 4 bases, with 13 bases remaining between them. The CDR3 sequence is CASSQVRGGSNEKLFF. The CDR3 DNA follows: TGCGCCAGCAGCCAAGTTCGTGGCGGAAGTAATGAAAAACTGTTTTTT.

This clone showed up just once. The chain combines TRBV15 with TRBJ2-7, with 9 bases that match TRBD2. The CDR3 is made up of 13 amino acids. Trimming took 4 bases from V and 7 from J; bases not matched to a gene: 5. Per germline, CDR1 LNHNV and CDR2 YYDKDF (reference sequence). CDR3 amino acids: CATSNRLAEEQYF. The DNA of the CDR3 is TGTGCCACCAGCAACCGACTAGCGGAAGAGCAGTACTTC.

The V call is TRBV9, the J call TRBJ2-1; D tentatively reads TRBD1 or TRBD2 (5 bases each). CDR1 is SGDLS and CDR2 is YYNGEE in the germline V gene. Trimming stripped 0 bases from V and 6 bases from J, with 13 bases between. The CDR3 is 15 amino acids. For the CDR3, the DNA is TGTGCCAGCAGCGTAGAGTTGAGGGGTGCCAATGAGCAGTTCTTC. It is translated as CASSVELRGANEQFF.

The chain combines TRBV19 with TRBJ2-1; D is perhaps TRBD1 or TRBD2 (7 bases each). The V gene lost 3 bases and the J gene lost 4 bases, with 13 bases spanning the gap. Germline lookup yields CDR1 LNHDA and CDR2 SQIVND (reference sequence). The CDR3 sequence is 15 residues long. CDR3 nucleotides: TGTGCCAGTAGTATCGGCCAGGGGGGGTACAATGAGCAGTTCTTC. This translates into CASSIGQGGYNEQFF.

The chain links TRBV7-9 to TRBJ2-5, with no clear D. Trimming cost V 1 base and J 2 bases, with 8 bases left between them. This CDR3 contains 14 residues. Germline V gene sequence: CDR1 SEHNR, CDR2 FQNEAQ (reference sequence). In DNA form, the CDR3 reads TGTGCCAGCAGCTTAGTAAGTCAGCAAGAGACCCAGTACTTC. Its translation is CASSLVSQQETQYF.

This chain links TRBV29-1 with TRBJ1-1; TRBD1 aligns across 8 bases. Trimming took 6 bases from V and 5 from J; bases not matched to a gene: 8. The CDR3 is made up of 13 amino acids. Germline V lookup: CDR1 SQVTM, CDR2 ANQGSEA. The CDR3 loop is CSVDRTGGTEAFF. The CDR3 DNA sequence: TGCAGCGTCGACCGCACAGGGGGAACTGAAGCTTTCTTT.

This chain joins TRBV15 and TRBJ2-7, with TRBD1 matching over 8 bases. This CDR3 comprises 16 residues. In germline, CDR1 is LNHNV, CDR2 YYDKDF (reference sequence). The V segment lost 5 bases and the J segment 3 bases; nucleotides outside the gene matches: 12. CDR3 sequence (DNA): TGTGCCACCAGCCTTATAAACAGGGACAGGATCTACGAGCAGTACTTC. Its translation: CATSLINRDRIYEQYF.

This clone was counted a single time. The same CDR3 can be traced to other DNA sequences in this sample. V usage is TRBV5-1 and J usage is TRBJ2-5; tentative D call: TRBD1 (6 bases). V was shortened by 4 bases and J by 1 base, with 11 bases between the two germline ends. Germline values: CDR1 SGHRS, CDR2 YFSETQ. This CDR3 is 14 amino acids long. For the CDR3, the DNA is TGCGCCAGCAGCCCCGGACAGATCCAAGAGACCCAGTACTTC. Amino acids: CASSPGQIQETQYF.

Concerning this clone: Other DNA sequences in this sample translate to the same CDR3. The chain recombines TRBV27 with TRBJ2-7, with D unresolved. Germline values: CDR1 MNHEY, CDR2 SMNVEV (reference sequence). CDR3 size: 14 residues. Trimming pared 3 bases from V and 4 bases from J, leaving 13 bases between. The CDR3 region has the DNA TGTGCCAGCAGTTTCTCGGGCCGCGGATACGAGCAGTACTTC. Protein product: CASSFSGRGYEQYF.

The chain couples TRBV10-3 to TRBJ1-1; D gene uncertain. V gave up 2 bases and J gave up 2 bases, with 6 bases separating them. The germline gives CDR1 ENHRY, CDR2 SYGVKD. The CDR3 is made up of 13 amino acids. This CDR3 reads CAISEAANTEAFF. Written as DNA, the CDR3 is TGTGCCATCAGTGAGGCAGCCAACACTGAAGCTTTCTTT.

This sequence joins TRBV5-1 and TRBJ1-1; no reliable D call. From germline, CDR1 is SGHRS and CDR2 YFSETQ. CDR3 length equals 14 residues. V was cut by 7 bases and J by 2 bases, with 15 bases left in between. The CDR3 loop is CASRGGRLNTEAFF. The DNA for the CDR3 is TGCGCCAGCCGGGGAGGGCGGTTAAACACTGAAGCTTTCTTT.

In regard to this clone: The sample holds other DNA sequences that translate to the same CDR3. This chain joins TRBV9 and TRBJ2-3; D may correspond to TRBD1 or TRBD2 (5 bases each). Germline CDR1 reads SGDLS; CDR2 reads YYNGEE. Trimming removed 0 bases at V and 2 bases at J, with 7 bases between. This CDR3 is 14 amino acids long. CDR3 nucleotides: TGTGCCAGCAGCGTAGGGGGGTACACAGATACGCAGTATTTT. It specifies CASSVGGYTDTQYF.

The chain has TRBV5-4 and TRBJ2-3; 15 positions match TRBD2. The CDR3 extends over 16 amino acids. CDR1 is SGHNT, CDR2 YYREEE, per germline (reference sequence). The junction had 3 bases not matched to a gene; V was cut back by 4 bases and J by 3 bases. CDR3 protein: CASSIGTSGRTDTQYF. The CDR3 nucleotides are TGTGCCAGCAGCATCGGGACTAGCGGGAGGACAGATACGCAGTATTTT.